The subject of this entry is one TCR beta chain. It lacks a known antigen. Within one base of it there is no much larger clone, and no base qualities were kept. These data belong to a study of vaccination effects on CD4 cells after COVID-19 (dated by TCRdb to between 2021 and 2024). In terms of the full investigation: Two doses of either the BNT162b2 or the mRNA-1273 mRNA SARS-CoV-2 vaccine were administered to participants. In both COVID-19 convalescent patients and infection-naive vaccine recipients, the study compared SARS-CoV-2 spike-specific CD4+ TCR repertoires from before mRNA vaccination with those from after it. A total of 10 COVID-19 convalescent patients and a few SARS-CoV-2-naive healthy vaccine recipients were included in the full study. In the study, cultures from other donors were sequenced using the Oncomine TCR Beta short-read assay on an Illumina iSeq 100. The paper as a whole reports these results and caveats: The study was limited by a small number of convalescent patients and lacked early post-infection timepoints. In healthy vaccine recipients, vaccine-induced clones were almost all SARS-CoV-2 mono-reactive, with only 1 of 255 being cross-reactive with common cold coronaviruses. Clones induced by infection and clones induced by vaccination both contracted markedly at late timepoints after vaccination, which fits with T cell responses waning over time.

Libraries were made using the immunoSEQ multiplex PCR assay. DNA from the cultured, isolated CD4+ T cells was subjected to TCR beta CDR3 sequencing. The authors' analysis ran thus. Non-productive TCR sequences were removed, reads were trimmed to the CDR3 region, and CDR3s of at least 7 amino acids were retained. The MANAFEST web app was used to pick out antigen-specific clonotypes by comparing their expansion in peptide wells with that in reference cultures. Positive clones required FDR<0.05 expansion versus reference and all other wells, odds ratio above 5, and frequency above 0.1% in two replicate wells. A clonotype was called cross-reactive if it was significantly expanded both in SARS-CoV-2 spike wells and in at least one common cold coronavirus spike condition. Levenshtein distance calculated with the stringdist R package was used to assess CDR3 similarity, and unrooted trees were constructed with ape in R 3.6.1. Imported from immuneACCESS, the table was reduced by TCRdb to in-frame sequences with V and J called. These copies leave out some clones; in studies compared against another copy, an unresolved V gene accounts for under half, and the cause of the remainder is not known. V, J and clone size are taken as reported in that table, and D and trimming were inferred from the DNA itself. The sample table lists about 52,000 clones, roughly 73% of them with a count of one. The top ten constitute approximately 6% of the sample.

In the ViraFEST assay, PBMC were stimulated with viral peptide pools, and antigen-specific CD4+ T cell clonotypes were then identified by expansion using TCR sequencing. After more than nine days of culture, CD4+ T cells were isolated with the EasySep CD4+ T cell isolation kit. The absence of prior SARS-CoV-2 infection in healthy vaccine recipients was confirmed by negative nucleocapsid antibodies before and after vaccination. Two million PBMC per well were cultured with about 9.6 ug/ml peptides in IMDM containing 5% human AB serum, about 9 IU/ml IL-2 and gentamicin. Half of the culture medium was replaced with fresh IL-2-containing medium on days 3 and 7. Unless otherwise noted, each peptide stimulation condition was cultured in triplicate wells. Using Ficoll-Paque Plus gradient centrifugation, PBMC were separated from whole blood and then either used fresh or cryopreserved at -140C. The overlapping peptide pools covered the spike proteins of SARS-CoV-2 and of the common cold coronaviruses HCoV-NL63, HCoV-OC43 and HCoV-229E. The QIAamp micro DNA kit was used to extract genomic DNA from the cultured CD4+ T cells.

This sample comprised CD4+ T cells from PBMCs cultured with HCoV-OC43 spike peptides, obtained before COVID-19 vaccination. The cell subset or site label, as the study defines it: HCoV-OC43 spike overlapping peptide pool stimulation. The clonotype comes from a human donor who received a COVID-19 vaccine.

The nucleotides read TGTGCTAGTGGTTCCTTAAACACTGAAGCTTTCTTT. This codes for CASGSLNTEAFF. This receptor chain uses TRBV12-5 and TRBJ1-1; there is no confident call for the D gene. Taken from the germline V gene, the CDR1 and CDR2 loops are LGHNT and FRNRAP. The CDR3 spans 12 residues, from the cysteine through the phenylalanine. Left in the record is the CDR3 DNA by itself, 36 bases read in frame from the first base. V and J are truncated by 4 bases and 2 bases respectively, leaving an intervening sequence of 5 bases. The CDR3 plus the reference TRBV12-5 and TRBJ1-1 genes for the other parts give the full variable domain: DARVTQTPRHKVTEMGQEVTMRCQPILGHNTVFWYRQTMMQGLELLAYFRNRAPLDDSGMPKDRFSAEMPDATLATLKIQPSEPRDSAVYFCASGSLNTEAFFGQGTRLTVV.